The subject of this entry is one TCR beta chain. The antigen is undetermined. The data belong to a study of T cell responses to AZD1222 COVID-19 vaccine. Study findings and constraints: Among AZD1222 vaccinees, only 6 or 7 were seropositive at baseline. Researchers report vaccine-associated CD4 TCRs spanning spike, with dominance at 160-218 and 743-854. Among spike-specific TCRs, nearly half reportedly target unmutated variant regions.

The CDR3 spans 15 residues. The V gene end was trimmed by 0 bases and the J gene end by 4 bases; junction bases not matched to a gene: 0. Germline V gene lookup returns CDR1 SEHNR and CDR2 FQNEAQ (reference sequence). Measured with immunoSEQ multiplex PCR; TCRdb has only the in-frame clones, and not every one. This table holds 200,000 or so clones, almost 90% found once. The rearrangement uses TRBV7-9 and TRBJ2-5; 12 nucleotides agree with TRBD2. This TCR was sampled from an adult in good health. The sample was peripheral blood, taken on day 0 of AZD1222 vaccination. DNA for the CDR3: TGTGCCAGCAGCTTAGCGACTAGCGGGGGAGAGACCCAGTACTTC. It is translated as CASSLATSGGETQYF.